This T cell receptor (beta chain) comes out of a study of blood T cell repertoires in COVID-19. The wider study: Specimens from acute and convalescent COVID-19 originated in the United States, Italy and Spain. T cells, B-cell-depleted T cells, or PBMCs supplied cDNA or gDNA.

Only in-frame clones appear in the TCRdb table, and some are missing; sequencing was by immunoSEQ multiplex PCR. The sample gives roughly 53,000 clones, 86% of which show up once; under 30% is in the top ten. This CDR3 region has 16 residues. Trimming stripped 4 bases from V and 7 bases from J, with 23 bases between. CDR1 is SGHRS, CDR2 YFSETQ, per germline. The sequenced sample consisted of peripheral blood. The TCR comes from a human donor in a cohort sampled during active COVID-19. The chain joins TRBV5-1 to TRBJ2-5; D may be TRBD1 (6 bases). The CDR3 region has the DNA TGCGCCAGCAGCCCCCGATCGACGAGGGGGTCGGGGACCCAGTACTTC. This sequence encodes CASSPRSTRGSGTQYF.